Listed below are T cell receptor beta chains from one sample, sequenced in a study of blood T cell repertoires in COVID-19. The protocol was immunoSEQ multiplex PCR, while the TCRdb copy is restricted to in-frame clones and leaves out a portion. Of tens of thousands of clones in the sample, 80% to 90% were seen once. The sequencing sample was made of peripheral blood. The receptors stem from a man between 70 and 80 years old with active or convalescent COVID-19. The CDR3 runs from the conserved cysteine through the conserved F or W. The order of the fields is J gene, V gene, clone size, D gene, CDR3 DNA, CDR3 protein. D genes are given only for firm matches. The listing skips clone size in some rows; elsewhere it reads once, few, many or a size class.

>TRBJ1-4|TRBV3-1/TRBV3-2|.|.
TGTGCCAGCAGCCAACGAGGCAGTGAAAAACTGTTTTTT
CASSQRGSEKLFF
>TRBJ1-2|TRBV6-2/TRBV6-3|.|TRBD1
TGTGCCAGCAGTTCCGGGACAGGGGTTTATACTGGCTACACCTTC
CASSSGTGVYTGYTF
>TRBJ1-6|TRBV7-9|.|.
TGTGCCAGCAGCTTCACAGGGATGGGTGATTCACCCCTCCACTTT
CASSFTGMGDSPLHF
>TRBJ2-6|TRBV9|.|.
TGTGCCAGCAGCGTTCCAGGGTCCTCTGGGGCCAACGTCCTGACTTTC
CASSVPGSSGANVLTF
>TRBJ2-2|TRBV15|.|.
TGTGCCACCAGCAGCGGACACCCTGCGAACACCGGGGAGCTGTTTTTT
CATSSGHPANTGELFF
>TRBJ2-7|TRBV18|.|TRBD1
TGTGCCAGCTCACTGACCCGGACAGGGAGCCACGAGCAGTACTTC
CASSLTRTGSHEQYF
>TRBJ2-2|TRBV28|.|TRBD1
TGTGCCAGCAATATGGGACAGCTCACCGGGGAGCTGTTTTTT
CASNMGQLTGELFF
>TRBJ2-7|TRBV2|.|.
TGTGCCAGCGTCGATGGGCGATTCTCCTACGAGCAGTACTTC
CASVDGRFSYEQYF
>TRBJ1-3|TRBV7-3|few|.
TGTGCCAGCAGCTTAACGCGAGAGGGAAACACCATATATTTT
CASSLTREGNTIYF
>TRBJ1-1|TRBV27|.|.
TGTGCCAGCAGTTTTCGGGAAACCACTGAAGCTTTCTTT
CASSFRETTEAFF
>TRBJ2-7|TRBV25-1|.|.
TGTGCCAGCAGTGGGCACTACGAGCAGTACTTC
CASSGHYEQYF
>TRBJ1-4|TRBV4-1|.|.
TGCGCCAGCAGCCAAACAGGCGGTGAAAAACTGTTTTTT
CASSQTGGEKLFF
>TRBJ2-3|TRBV15|.|.
TGTGCCACCAGCATAAACCCGGCGGGAAAGACAGATACGCAGTATTTT
CATSINPAGKTDTQYF
>TRBJ1-1|TRBV28|.|.
TGTGCCAGCAGTTTAGGGGAGGGAGCTTTCTTT
CASSLGEGAFF
>TRBJ2-1|TRBV19|.|TRBD2
TGTGCCAGTAGTATAGGTAGCGGGAGCTCCTACAATGAGCAGTTCTTC
CASSIGSGSSYNEQFF
>TRBJ2-1|TRBV19|.|TRBD2
TGTGCCAGTAGTACTAGCGGGAGCTCCTACAATGAGCAGTTCTTC
CASSTSGSSYNEQFF
>TRBJ1-6|TRBV2|.|.
TGTGCCAGCAGCCAGGACTCCTATAATTCACCCCTCCACTTT
CASSQDSYNSPLHF
>TRBJ2-5|TRBV7-9|.|TRBD2
TGTGCCAGCAGCCGGGGACTAGTGGAAGAGACCCAGTACTTC
CASSRGLVEETQYF
>TRBJ1-1|TRBV28|.|.
TGTGCCAGTCGCTCGGGGGATCGTGTGGCTGAAGCTTTCTTT
CASRSGDRVAEAFF
>TRBJ1-2|TRBV3-1/TRBV3-2|.|TRBD1
TGTGCCAGCAGCAGCTGGACAGGGACCGACTATGGCTACACCTTC
CASSSWTGTDYGYTF
>TRBJ2-7|TRBV18|.|.
TGTGCCAGCTCACCACGCGGACAGAACGCCTACGAGCAGTACTTC
CASSPRGQNAYEQYF
>TRBJ1-1|TRBV10-3|.|.
TGTGCCATCGGGGAGGGGACGCACACTGAAGCTTTCTTT
CAIGEGTHTEAFF
>TRBJ1-1|TRBV28|.|.
TGTGCCAGCAGTCGGGGGTGGCAGGGAAGCACTGAAGCTTTCTTT
CASSRGWQGSTEAFF
>TRBJ2-7|TRBV27|.|.
TGTGCCAGCAGTCCCCGCGGAGGGTCCTACGAGCAGTACTTC
CASSPRGGSYEQYF
>TRBJ2-6|TRBV6-5|.|.
TGTGCCAGCAGTTCCGGGTCTAGCTCTGGGGCCAACGTCCTGACTTTC
CASSSGSSSGANVLTF
>TRBJ2-1|TRBV6-4|once|TRBD2
TGTGCCAGCAGTGCCCTAGCGGGAGGGCCGCGGAATGAGCAGTTCTTC
CASSALAGGPRNEQFF
>TRBJ2-4|TRBV28|.|.
TGTGCCAGCAGTTCAGTAATCTGGGACACAGAGTCCCTAGCCAAAAACATTCAGTACTTC
CASSSVIWDTESLAKNIQYF
>TRBJ2-4|TRBV27|.|TRBD2
TGTGCCAGCAGTTTATTTAGCGGGAGTATAGCCAAAAACATTCAGTACTTC
CASSLFSGSIAKNIQYF
>TRBJ1-1|TRBV6-2/TRBV6-3|.|.
TGTGCCAGCAGTTACAGCCGGGACTACAACACTGAAGCTTTCTTT
CASSYSRDYNTEAFF
>TRBJ2-5|TRBV5-1|.|.
TGCGCCAGCAGCTCCGGGACTTCCCAAGAGACCCAGTACTTC
CASSSGTSQETQYF
>TRBJ2-1|TRBV5-1|.|TRBD2
TGCGCCAGCAGCTTGGCCGTTGGGGGGGTTTCGGCCAATGAGCAGTTCTTC
CASSLAVGGVSANEQFF
>TRBJ1-2|TRBV18|.|.
TGTGCCAGCTCCGAGAATCAACGGGGCTACACCTTC
CASSENQRGYTF
>TRBJ2-7|TRBV3-1/TRBV3-2|.|.
TGTGCCAGCAGCTTTAGCGAGACCTACGAGCAGTACTTC
CASSFSETYEQYF
>TRBJ2-7|TRBV9|.|.
TGTGCCAGCAGCGTAGGGGGCGGGACCATCTACGAGCAGTACTTC
CASSVGGGTIYEQYF
>TRBJ2-1|TRBV7-9|.|.
TGTGCCAGCAGCTCCGTAAGGAGCGGAAGCTCCTACAATGAGCAGTTCTTC
CASSSVRSGSSYNEQFF
>TRBJ2-1|TRBV19|.|.
TGTGCCGCATCCCGGGACACCAATTACAATGAGCAGTTCTTC
CAASRDTNYNEQFF
>TRBJ2-3|TRBV9|.|TRBD2
TGTGCCAGCAGCTTGTTAGCGGGAGGGTTCGCTAGCACAGATACGCAGTATTTT
CASSLLAGGFASTDTQYF
>TRBJ2-7|TRBV4-2|.|.
TGTGCCAGCAGCCAAGATCATCGGGGTGGGGCCTACGAGCAGTACTTC
CASSQDHRGGAYEQYF
>TRBJ1-3|TRBV7-2|.|.
TGTGCCAGCAGCCCCAGCTCTGGAAACACCATATATTTT
CASSPSSGNTIYF
>TRBJ1-6|TRBV5-1|.|TRBD1
TGCGCCAGCAGCTGGGACAGGGGACAAGGTTCACCCCTCCACTTT
CASSWDRGQGSPLHF
>TRBJ2-3|TRBV5-1|.|.
TGCGCCAGCAGCTTGGGATCAGCGAAAGTACCAGATACGCAGTATTTT
CASSLGSAKVPDTQYF
>TRBJ1-3|TRBV19|.|.
TGTGCCAGTAGTATCGGCGGGGCTGGAAACACCATATATTTT
CASSIGGAGNTIYF
>TRBJ2-5|TRBV28|.|.
TGTGCCAGCAGCCGCTCAGGGCAGGGCCGAGAGACCCAGTACTTC
CASSRSGQGRETQYF
>TRBJ2-1|TRBV5-6|.|.
TGTGCCAGCAGCTTGGGGGCGAGCTCCTACAATGAGCAGTTCTTC
CASSLGASSYNEQFF
>TRBJ2-7|TRBV19|.|.
TGTGCCAGTAGTACGTCAGACAGCTACTCCTACGAGCAGTACTTC
CASSTSDSYSYEQYF
>TRBJ2-3|TRBV2|.|.
TGTGCCAGCAGTATTGGGGTGGGAGCGGACACAGATACGCAGTATTTT
CASSIGVGADTDTQYF
>TRBJ2-1|TRBV21-1|.|.
TGTGCCAGCAGCAAAGAGTCCCAGGGGGATCACAATGAGCAGTTCTTC
CASSKESQGDHNEQFF
>TRBJ2-1|TRBV19|.|.
TGTGCCAGTAGTTTCGGACCCCGGGGGAATGAGCAGTTCTTC
CASSFGPRGNEQFF
>TRBJ1-2|TRBV28|.|.
TGTGCCAGCAGTTCACAGGGTCCCTATGGCTACACCTTC
CASSSQGPYGYTF
>TRBJ2-1|TRBV5-6|.|TRBD2
TGTGCCAGCAGCTCCCAAGCGGGAGGGAACTACAATGAGCAGTTCTTC
CASSSQAGGNYNEQFF